The text below deals with one T cell receptor (beta chain). These data come from a study of cytomegalovirus exposure and HLA in healthy donors. Clones were read by immunoSEQ multiplex PCR, and TCRdb kept only the in-frame ones, dropping some. The sample lists 130,000 to 150,000 clones; 80% to 90% were seen once. Per the germline V gene, CDR1 is SNHLY and CDR2 is FYNNEI. Trimming took 6 bases from V and 1 from J; bases not matched to a gene: 3. The CDR3 consists of 14 residues. Source material: PBMCs. The sequence derives from a young woman in good health and CMV-seronegative. The chain recombines TRBV2 with TRBJ1-2; 9 bases map to TRBD1. The CDR3 region has the DNA TGTGCCAGCAGCCAGACAGGGGGTAACTATGGCTACACCTTC. Amino acid sequence: CASSQTGGNYGYTF.